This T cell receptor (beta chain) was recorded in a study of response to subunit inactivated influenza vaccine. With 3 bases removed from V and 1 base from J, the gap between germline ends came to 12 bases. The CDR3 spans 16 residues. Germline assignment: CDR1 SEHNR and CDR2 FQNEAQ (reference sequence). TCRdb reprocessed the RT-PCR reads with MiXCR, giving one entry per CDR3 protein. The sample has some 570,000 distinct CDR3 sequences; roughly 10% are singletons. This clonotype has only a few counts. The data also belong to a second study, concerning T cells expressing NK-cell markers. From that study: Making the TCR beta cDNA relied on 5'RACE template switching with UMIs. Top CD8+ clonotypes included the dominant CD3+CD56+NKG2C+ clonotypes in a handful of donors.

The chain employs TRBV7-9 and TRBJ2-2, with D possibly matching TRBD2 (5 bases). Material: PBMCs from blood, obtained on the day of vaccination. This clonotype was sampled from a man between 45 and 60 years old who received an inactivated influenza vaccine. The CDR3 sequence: CASSFFRGLNTGELFF. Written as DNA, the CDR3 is TGTGCCAGCAGCTTTTTTCGTGGACTGAACACCGGGGAGCTGTTTTTT.